The source of this TCR beta chain is a study of tumor-infiltrating lymphocytes in primary liver carcinoma. J lost 7 bases, V lost 6 bases, and 3 bases had no gene match. This CDR3 is 14 amino acids long. The blood RNA (from unsorted whole blood) was obtained, and germline DNA was also extracted. Many counts were recorded for this clonotype. The template, 500 ng total RNA, yielded TCR beta cDNA made with a constant-region primer. A slightly modified ARM-PCR protocol with three nested multiplex PCR rounds produced these TCR beta libraries. Use of TRBV1-TRBV30 forward primers with a C-beta reverse primer characterized the first two PCR rounds, which lasted nine to eleven cycles each. TCRdb used MiXCR to reprocess the multiplex PCR reads, holding one entry per CDR3 protein. This sample has some 320,000 distinct CDR3 sequences, with about 60% found just once.

This TCR was sampled from a man in his forties with primary liver carcinoma and hepatitis B virus infection. What was sequenced was peripheral blood. The V and J genes are TRBV12-3 or TRBV12-4 and TRBJ2-1; 13 bases fit TRBD2. The CDR3 reads CASRGLAGVNEQFF. CDR3 DNA sequence: TGTGCCAGCAGAGGACTAGCGGGAGTTAATGAGCAGTTCTTC.